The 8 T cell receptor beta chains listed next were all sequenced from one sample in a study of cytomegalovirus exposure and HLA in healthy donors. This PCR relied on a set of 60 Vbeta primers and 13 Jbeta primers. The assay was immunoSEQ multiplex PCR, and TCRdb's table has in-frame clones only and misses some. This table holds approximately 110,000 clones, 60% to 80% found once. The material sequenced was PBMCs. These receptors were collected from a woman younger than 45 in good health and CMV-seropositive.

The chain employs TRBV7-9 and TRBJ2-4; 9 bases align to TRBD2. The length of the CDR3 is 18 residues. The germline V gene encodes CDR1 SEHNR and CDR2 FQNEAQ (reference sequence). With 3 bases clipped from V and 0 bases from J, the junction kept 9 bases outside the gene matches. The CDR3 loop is CASSFWGSGRLAKNIQYF. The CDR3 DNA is TGTGCCAGCAGCTTCTGGGGTAGCGGGAGACTAGCCAAAAACATTCAGTACTTC. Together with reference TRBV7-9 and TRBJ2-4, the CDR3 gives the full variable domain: DTGVSQNPRHKITKRGQNVTFRCDPISEHNRLYWYRQTLGQGPEFLTYFQNEAQLEKSRLLSDRFSAERPKGSFSTLEIQRTEQGDSAMYLCASSFWGSGRLAKNIQYFGAGTRLSVL.

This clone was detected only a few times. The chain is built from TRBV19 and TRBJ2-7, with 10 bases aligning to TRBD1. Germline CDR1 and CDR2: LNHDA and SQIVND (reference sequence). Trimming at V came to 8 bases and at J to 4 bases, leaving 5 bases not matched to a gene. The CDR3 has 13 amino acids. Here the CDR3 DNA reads TGTGCCAGTTCCGGGACAGGGGTGTACGAGCAGTACTTC. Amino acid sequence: CASSGTGVYEQYF.

CDR3 sequence reads: CASMVLGGWTEAFF. DNA for the CDR3: TGTGCCAGCATGGTTTTAGGGGGCTGGACTGAAGCTTTCTTT. This chain links TRBV6-5 with TRBJ1-1, with 7 bases identical to TRBD1. V was pared by 7 bases and J by 5 bases, with 10 bases of the junction left unmatched. Germline assignment: CDR1 MNHEY and CDR2 SVGAGI. The CDR3 extends over 14 amino acids.

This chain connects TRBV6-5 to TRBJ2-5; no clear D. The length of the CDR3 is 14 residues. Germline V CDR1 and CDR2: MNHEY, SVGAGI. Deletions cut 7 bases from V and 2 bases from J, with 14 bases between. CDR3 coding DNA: TGTGCCAGCACTGACACCCGAATACAAGAGACCCAGTACTTC. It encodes CASTDTRIQETQYF.

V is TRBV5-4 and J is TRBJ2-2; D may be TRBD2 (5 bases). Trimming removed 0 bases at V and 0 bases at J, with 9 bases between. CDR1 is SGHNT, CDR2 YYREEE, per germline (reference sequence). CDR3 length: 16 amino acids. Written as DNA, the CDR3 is TGTGCCAGCAGCTTGGTCGGGATGTCGAACACCGGGGAGCTGTTTTTT. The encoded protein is CASSLVGMSNTGELFF.

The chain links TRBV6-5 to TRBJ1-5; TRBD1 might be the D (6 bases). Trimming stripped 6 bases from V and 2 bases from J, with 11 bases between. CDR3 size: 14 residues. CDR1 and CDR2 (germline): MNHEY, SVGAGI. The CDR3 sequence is CASRKGGGNQPQHF. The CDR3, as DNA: TGTGCCAGCAGGAAAGGGGGTGGCAATCAGCCCCAGCATTTT.

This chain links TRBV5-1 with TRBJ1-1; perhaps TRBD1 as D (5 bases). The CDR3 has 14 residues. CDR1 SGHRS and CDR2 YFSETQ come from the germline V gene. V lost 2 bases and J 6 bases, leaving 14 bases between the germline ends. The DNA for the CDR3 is TGCGCCAGCAGCTTTGCAGGGACTGTGGCTGAAGCTTTCTTT. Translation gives CASSFAGTVAEAFF.

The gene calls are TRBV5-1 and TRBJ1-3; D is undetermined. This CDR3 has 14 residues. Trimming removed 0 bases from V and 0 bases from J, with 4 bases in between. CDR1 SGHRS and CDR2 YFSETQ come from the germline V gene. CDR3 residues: CASSLDSSGNTIYF. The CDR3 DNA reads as TGCGCCAGCAGCTTGGACAGCTCTGGAAACACCATATATTTT. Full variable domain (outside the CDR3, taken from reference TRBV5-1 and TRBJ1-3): KAGVTQTPRYLIKTRGQQVTLSCSPISGHRSVSWYQQTPGQGLQFLFEYFSETQRNKGNFPGRFSGRQFSNSRSEMNVSTLELGDSALYLCASSLDSSGNTIYFGEGSWLTVV.